These 17 T cell receptor beta chains originate from one sample sequenced in a study of blood T cell repertoires in COVID-19. The repertoire was sequenced with immunoSEQ multiplex PCR; TCRdb's copy has only in-frame clones and lacks some. This sample yields about 71,000 clones, of which more than 65% are seen a single time; around 28% belongs to the top ten. The sequenced sample consisted of peripheral blood. These TCRs come from an elderly woman with active or convalescent COVID-19.

The rearrangement links TRBV6-5 to TRBJ2-7, with 7 positions matching TRBD2. With 10 bases clipped from V and 3 bases from J, the junction kept 12 bases outside the gene matches. Germline-derived CDR1 and CDR2 are MNHEY and SVGAGI. The CDR3 consists of 14 residues. The CDR3 region is CATQPPGDYYEQYF. CDR3 sequence (DNA): TGTGCCACCCAACCACCGGGGGACTACTACGAGCAGTACTTC.

The chain combines TRBV20-1 with TRBJ1-4, with no clear D. The CDR3 is 11 amino acids. CDR1 and CDR2 (germline): DFQATT, SNEGSKA (reference sequence). V lost 5 bases and J lost 8, with 9 bases in between. The CDR3 DNA sequence: TGCAGTGCTCTGCTAGCCGAAAAACTGTTTTTT. This sequence encodes CSALLAEKLFF.

The chain couples TRBV18 to TRBJ1-4; D is uncertain. Germline CDR1 reads KGHSH; CDR2 reads LQKENI. CDR3 length: 16 residues. The V end lost 6 bases, the J end lost 2 bases, and 16 bases lay between the germline ends. CDR3 sequence reads: CASSPRAAGTNEKLFF. The CDR3 nucleotides read TGTGCCAGCTCCCCAAGGGCCGCGGGGACTAATGAAAAACTGTTTTTT. The full variable domain, with the rest looked up from reference TRBV18 and TRBJ1-4, is NAGVMQNPRHLVRRRGQEARLRCSPMKGHSHVYWYRQLPEEGLKFMVYLQKENIIDESGMPKERFSAEFPKEGPSILRIQQVVRGDSAAYFCASSPRAAGTNEKLFFGSGTQLSVL.

The chain is built from TRBV6-2 or TRBV6-3 and TRBJ2-1, with TRBD1 matching 10 bases. Losses at the gene ends were 4 bases for V and 8 bases for J; bases not matched to a gene: 20. This CDR3 region has 19 residues. Germline CDR1 reads MNHEY; CDR2 reads SVGEGT. The CDR3 coding sequence is TGTGCCAGCAGTTTTCCCTGGACAGGGGGAGTAGTATACGTCGATGAGCAGTTCTTC. This sequence encodes CASSFPWTGGVVYVDEQFF.

V is TRBV6-5 and J is TRBJ2-7, with D perhaps matching TRBD1 (6 bases). CDR1 is MNHEY, CDR2 SVGAGI, per germline. There are 14 residues in the CDR3. V lost 5 bases, J lost 0 bases, and 11 bases lay in between. CDR3 DNA sequence: TGTGCCAGCAGTATGACAGGCAGCTCCTACGAGCAGTACTTC. Protein sequence: CASSMTGSSYEQYF.

V is TRBV19 and J is TRBJ1-2; the D gene is possibly TRBD1 (5 bases). This CDR3 region has 13 residues. CDR1 is LNHDA, CDR2 SQIVND, per germline (reference sequence). The V end was cut by 6 bases, the J end by 6 bases, with 14 bases between. The CDR3 here is CASRGGEVHGYTF. CDR3 DNA: TGTGCCAGTAGGGGGGGAGAAGTACATGGCTACACCTTC.

This chain connects TRBV9 to TRBJ2-1; TRBD1 aligns across 8 bases. The CDR3 runs to 15 residues. With V trimmed by 4 bases and J by 5 bases, 8 bases remained unmatched. CDR1 SGDLS and CDR2 YYNGEE come from the germline V gene. CDR3 residues: CASSPRGQAHNEQFF. The CDR3 coding sequence is TGTGCCAGCAGCCCACGGGGACAGGCCCACAATGAGCAGTTCTTC.

In DNA, the CDR3 is TGTGCCAGCAGCCCTGTGGGCTCCCACTACAATGAGCAGTTCTTC. Its translation: CASSPVGSHYNEQFF. This chain connects TRBV7-9 to TRBJ2-1; D is undetermined. V lost 5 bases to trimming and J lost 3 bases, with 14 bases between them. The germline V gene encodes CDR1 SEHNR and CDR2 FQNEAQ (reference sequence). This CDR3 has 15 amino acids.

The V gene is TRBV9, the J gene TRBJ2-7; no clear D. The ends were cut back, 4 bases at V and 5 bases at J, with 16 bases in the middle. CDR1 is SGDLS and CDR2 is YYNGEE in the germline V gene. The CDR3 contains 14 residues. The CDR3 region is CASSPVLSSDEQYF. The CDR3 region has the DNA TGTGCCAGCAGCCCCGTCCTCTCGTCGGACGAGCAGTACTTC.

The rearrangement links TRBV4-3 to TRBJ2-3; TRBD2 matches 7 bases. V lost 0 bases, J lost 2 bases, and 17 bases stayed unmatched. Germline loops: CDR1 LGHNA, CDR2 YSLEER. The CDR3 sequence is 20 residues long. The CDR3 reads CASSQEVASGPRSITDTQYF. The CDR3 DNA reads as TGCGCCAGCAGCCAAGAGGTGGCTAGCGGACCACGATCTATCACAGATACGCAGTATTTT.

The chain couples TRBV6-5 to TRBJ2-5, with 9 nucleotides matching TRBD1. Germline values: CDR1 MNHEY, CDR2 SVGAGI. V shed 6 bases and J 5 bases; nucleotides not matched to a gene: 4. The CDR3 has 13 residues. The CDR3 nucleotides read TGTGCCAGCAGCCGTGGACAGGGGGAGACCCAGTACTTC. Amino acid sequence: CASSRGQGETQYF.

V and J are TRBV12-5 and TRBJ2-5; 8 bases map to TRBD2. The ends lost 4 bases at V and 5 bases at J; junction bases unmatched: 6. CDR3 length: 14 residues. CDR1 and CDR2 (germline): LGHNT, FRNRAP. The CDR3 DNA follows: TGTGCTAGTGGTTCCGGGGGGGCGCGGGAGACCCAGTACTTC. This sequence encodes CASGSGGARETQYF.

The chain couples TRBV27 to TRBJ1-4; 10 bases line up with TRBD1. CDR1 and CDR2 (germline): MNHEY, SMNVEV (reference sequence). V shed 10 bases, J shed 8 bases, and the junction held 16 bases outside the gene matches. The CDR3 is 16 residues long. The CDR3 sequence is CATGNRDRGRVEKLFF. CDR3 nucleotide sequence: TGTGCCACCGGCAACCGCGACAGGGGGCGCGTCGAAAAACTGTTTTTT.

This chain links TRBV9 with TRBJ1-1; D gene uncertain. Germline V gene lookup returns CDR1 SGDLS and CDR2 YYNGEE. V shed 5 bases and J shed 5 bases, with 19 bases lying between them. This CDR3 has 15 amino acids. CDR3 coding DNA: TGTGCCAGCAGTAGGGATGGGAGAGGAGGAACTGAAGCTTTCTTT. It yields the protein CASSRDGRGGTEAFF.

This chain joins TRBV11-2 and TRBJ1-3; D call uncertain. This CDR3 region has 15 residues. V gave up 0 bases and J gave up 0 bases, with 6 bases separating them. From germline, CDR1 is SGHAT and CDR2 FQNNGV. The CDR3 coding sequence is TGTGCCAGCAGCTTAGAATATCGCTCTGGAAACACCATATATTTT. Amino acids: CASSLEYRSGNTIYF.

DNA of the CDR3: TGCAGCGTAGATAGAGCGGGGGTAGGGACTGAAGCTTTCTTT. Its protein product is CSVDRAGVGTEAFF. The V and J genes are TRBV29-1 and TRBJ1-1, with a weak D call TRBD1 (5 bases). CDR1 is SQVTM, CDR2 ANQGSEA, per germline. The V end lost 6 bases, the J end lost 5 bases, and 19 bases lay between the germline ends. This CDR3 is 14 amino acids long.

This clone was found a few times. The chain is built from TRBV14 and TRBJ1-1; the match to TRBD1 covers 8 bases. CDR1 and CDR2 (germline): SGHDN, FVKESK. The CDR3 covers 15 residues. V was pared by 1 base and J by 3 bases, with 4 bases of the junction left unmatched. DNA for the CDR3: TGTGCCAGCAGCCAAGGACAGGGGTGGGACACTGAAGCTTTCTTT. Translated: CASSQGQGWDTEAFF.